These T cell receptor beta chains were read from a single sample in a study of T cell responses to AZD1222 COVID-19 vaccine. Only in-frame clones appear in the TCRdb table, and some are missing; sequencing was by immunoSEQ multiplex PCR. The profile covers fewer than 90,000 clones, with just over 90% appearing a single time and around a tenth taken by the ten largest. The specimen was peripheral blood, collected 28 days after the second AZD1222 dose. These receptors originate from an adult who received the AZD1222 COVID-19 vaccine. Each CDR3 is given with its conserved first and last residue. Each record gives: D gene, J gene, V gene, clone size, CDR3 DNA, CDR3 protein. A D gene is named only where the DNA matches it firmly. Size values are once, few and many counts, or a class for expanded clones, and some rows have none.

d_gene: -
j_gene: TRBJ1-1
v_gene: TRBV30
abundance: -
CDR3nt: TGTGCCTGGGCAGAGGTTGCTGAAGCTTTCTTT
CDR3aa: CAWAEVAEAFF

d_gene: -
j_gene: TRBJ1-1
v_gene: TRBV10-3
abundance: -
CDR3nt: TGTGCCATCAGGGCCGACCCGGACACTGAAGCTTTCTTT
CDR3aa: CAIRADPDTEAFF

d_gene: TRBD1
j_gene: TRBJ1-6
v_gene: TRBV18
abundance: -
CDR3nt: TGTGCCAGCTCACCACTTGGGACAGGGGATTCACCCCTCCACTTT
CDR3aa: CASSPLGTGDSPLHF

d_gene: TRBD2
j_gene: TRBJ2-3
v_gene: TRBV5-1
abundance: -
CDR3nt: TGCGCCAGCAGCCCGACTCCAGCGGGGAGCGGGGGCACAGATACGCAGTATTTT
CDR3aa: CASSPTPAGSGGTDTQYF

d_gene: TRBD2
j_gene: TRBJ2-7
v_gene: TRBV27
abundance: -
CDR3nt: TGTGCCAGCAGATCTGGACTAGCGGGACTCTACGAGCAGTACTTC
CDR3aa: CASRSGLAGLYEQYF

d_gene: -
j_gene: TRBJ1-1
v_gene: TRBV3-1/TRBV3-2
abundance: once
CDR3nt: TGTGCCAGCAGCCAAGGAGACGGACTACTCACTGAAGCTTTCTTT
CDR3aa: CASSQGDGLLTEAFF

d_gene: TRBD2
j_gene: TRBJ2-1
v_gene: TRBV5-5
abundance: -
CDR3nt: TGTGCCAGCAGCTTGAGCCTAGCGGCGAGCTCCTACAATGAGCAGTTCTTC
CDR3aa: CASSLSLAASSYNEQFF

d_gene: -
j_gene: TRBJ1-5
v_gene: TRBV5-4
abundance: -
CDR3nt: TGTGCCAGCAGAATGGACGTAGGGGGTCCCCAGCATTTT
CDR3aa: CASRMDVGGPQHF

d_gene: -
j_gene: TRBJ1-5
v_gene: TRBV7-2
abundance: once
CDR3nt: TGTGCCAGCAGCTTTCAAGGGGCCCTCAATCAGCCCCAGCATTTT
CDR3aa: CASSFQGALNQPQHF

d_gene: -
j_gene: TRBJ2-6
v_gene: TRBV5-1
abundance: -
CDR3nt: TGCGCCAGCAGCTTGAAAGACTCTGGGGCCAACGTCCTGACTTTC
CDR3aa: CASSLKDSGANVLTF

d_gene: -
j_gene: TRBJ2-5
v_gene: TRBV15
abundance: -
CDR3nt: TGTGCCACCAGCAGAGATCTGGGGCCACAAGAGACCCAGTACTTC
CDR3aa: CATSRDLGPQETQYF

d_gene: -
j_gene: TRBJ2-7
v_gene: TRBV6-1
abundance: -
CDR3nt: TGTGCCAGCAGTGAAGGACAGGCTTACGAGCAGTACTTC
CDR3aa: CASSEGQAYEQYF

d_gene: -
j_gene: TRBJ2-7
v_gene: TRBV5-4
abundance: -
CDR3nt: TGTGCCAGCAGCTCGACAGGCGTTTCCTACGAGCAGTACTTC
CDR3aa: CASSSTGVSYEQYF

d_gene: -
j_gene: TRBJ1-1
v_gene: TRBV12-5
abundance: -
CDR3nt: TGTGCTAGTGGTTTTGAGTTGAACACTGAAGCTTTCTTT
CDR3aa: CASGFELNTEAFF

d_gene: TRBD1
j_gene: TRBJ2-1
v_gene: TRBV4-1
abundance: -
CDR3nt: TGCGCCAGCAGCCAAGCGACAGGGGGCAAGAATGAGCAGTTCTTC
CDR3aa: CASSQATGGKNEQFF

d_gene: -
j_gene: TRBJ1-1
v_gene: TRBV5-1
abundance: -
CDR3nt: TGCGCCAGCAGATGGGACTTCTCCACTGAAGCTTTCTTT
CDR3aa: CASRWDFSTEAFF

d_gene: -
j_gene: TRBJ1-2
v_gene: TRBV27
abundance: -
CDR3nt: TGTGCCAGCAGTCCTTTTATGGGGACACCGTATGGCTACACCTTC
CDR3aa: CASSPFMGTPYGYTF

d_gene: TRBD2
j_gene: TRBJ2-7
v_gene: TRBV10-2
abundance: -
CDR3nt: TGCGCCAGCAGTGATTTGGCGGGGGCCTACGAGCAGTACTTC
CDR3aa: CASSDLAGAYEQYF

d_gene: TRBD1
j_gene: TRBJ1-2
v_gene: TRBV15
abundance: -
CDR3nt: TGTGCCACCAGCCGGGACAGTAACTATGGCTACACCTTC
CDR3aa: CATSRDSNYGYTF

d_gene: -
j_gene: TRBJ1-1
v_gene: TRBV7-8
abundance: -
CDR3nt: TGTGCCAGCAGCTTAGCGGGAGGGAACACTGAAGCTTTCTTT
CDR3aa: CASSLAGGNTEAFF

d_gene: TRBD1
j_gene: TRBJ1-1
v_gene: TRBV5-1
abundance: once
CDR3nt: TGCGCCAGCAGCCGCGACAGGGGAACTGAAGCTTTCTTT
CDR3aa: CASSRDRGTEAFF

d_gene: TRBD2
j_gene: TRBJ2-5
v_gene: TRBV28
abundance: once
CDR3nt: TGTGCCAGCAGTCCCCCCGGGCCTCGGGAGGGCGAGACCCAGTACTTC
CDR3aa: CASSPPGPREGETQYF

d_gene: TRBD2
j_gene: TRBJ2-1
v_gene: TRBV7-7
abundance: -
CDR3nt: TGTGCTAGCAGCTTAGAGGGAGGGAATGAGCAGTTCTTC
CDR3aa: CASSLEGGNEQFF

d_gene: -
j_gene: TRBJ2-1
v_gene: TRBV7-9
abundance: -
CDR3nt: TGTGCCAGCAGCCCCTCCTGGCTCGAGCAGTTCTTC
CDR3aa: CASSPSWLEQFF

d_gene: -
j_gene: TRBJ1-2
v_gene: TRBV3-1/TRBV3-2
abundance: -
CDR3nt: TGTGCCAGCAGCCAAGATGGGGCGGGAGGCTATGGCTACACCTTC
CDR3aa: CASSQDGAGGYGYTF

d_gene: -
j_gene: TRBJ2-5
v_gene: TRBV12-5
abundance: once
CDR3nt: TGTGCTAGTGCCAAGGGGGGCCCCGGGGAGACCCAGTACTTC
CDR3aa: CASAKGGPGETQYF